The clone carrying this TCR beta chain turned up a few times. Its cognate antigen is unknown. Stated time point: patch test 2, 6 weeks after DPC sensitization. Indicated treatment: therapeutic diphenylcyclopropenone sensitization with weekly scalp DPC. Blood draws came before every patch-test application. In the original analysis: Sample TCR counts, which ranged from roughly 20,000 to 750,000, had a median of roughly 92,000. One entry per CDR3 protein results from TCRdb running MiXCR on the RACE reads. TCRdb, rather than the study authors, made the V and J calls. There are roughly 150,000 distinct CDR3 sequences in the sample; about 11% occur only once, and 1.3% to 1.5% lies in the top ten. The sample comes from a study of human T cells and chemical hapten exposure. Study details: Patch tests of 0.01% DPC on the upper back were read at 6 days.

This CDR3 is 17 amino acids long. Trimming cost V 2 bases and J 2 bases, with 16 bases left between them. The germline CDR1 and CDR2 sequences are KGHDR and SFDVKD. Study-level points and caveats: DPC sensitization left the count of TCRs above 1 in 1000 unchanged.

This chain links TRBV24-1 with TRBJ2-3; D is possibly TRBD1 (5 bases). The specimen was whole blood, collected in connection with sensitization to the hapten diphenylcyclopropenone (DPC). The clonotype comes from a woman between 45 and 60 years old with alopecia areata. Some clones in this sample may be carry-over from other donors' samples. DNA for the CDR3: TGTGCCACCAGTGATTCGGCGATGGGCAGGGACACAGATACGCAGTATTTT. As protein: CATSDSAMGRDTDTQYF.